The 30 T cell receptor beta chains listed next were all sequenced from one sample in a study of early T cells in non-severe SARS-CoV-2 infection. TCRdb redid the calling of the 5' RACE reads with MiXCR, one entry per CDR3 protein. Among around 65,000 distinct CDR3 sequences listed, around an eighth were seen once. Material: whole blood, obtained at baseline. These TCRs come from an adult who was a healthcare worker with PCR-confirmed SARS-CoV-2 infection or an uninfected control (not recorded which).

The sample holds a few counts of this clonotype. V usage is TRBV7-8 and J usage is TRBJ2-7; the D is unclear. The CDR3 covers 14 residues. In germline, CDR1 is SGHVS, CDR2 FQNEAQ. Trimming took 6 bases from V and 1 from J, leaving 13 bases between them. DNA of the CDR3: TGTGCCAGCAGGTCTACGGACCTTTCCTACGAGCAGTACTTC. Protein: CASRSTDLSYEQYF.

This clonotype was seen a few times. The chain is built from TRBV19 and TRBJ1-1; D is ambiguous. V was trimmed by 6 bases and J by 3 bases, leaving 11 bases between them. CDR3 size: 13 residues. The germline V gene encodes CDR1 LNHDA and CDR2 SQIVND (reference sequence). The CDR3 coding sequence is TGTGCCAGTAGGGGCAGGATAGACACTGAAGCTTTCTTT. This translates into CASRGRIDTEAFF.

This clonotype was seen a few times. The rearrangement joins TRBV5-5 to TRBJ2-2; D tentatively reads TRBD1 or TRBD2 (5 bases each). The CDR3 is 16 amino acids. The V end lost 4 bases, the J end lost 0 bases, and 13 bases lay between the germline ends. Germline CDR1 and CDR2: SGHKS and YYEKEE (reference sequence). The CDR3 sequence: CASSPRGTANTGELFF. The CDR3 DNA follows: TGTGCCAGCAGCCCGAGAGGGACCGCGAACACCGGGGAGCTGTTTTTT.

The chain carries TRBV6-6 and TRBJ2-7; the D gene is possibly TRBD1 (5 bases). CDR3 length equals 14 residues. The V end lost 6 bases, the J end lost 3 bases, and 15 bases lay between the germline ends. Germline-derived CDR1 and CDR2 are MNHNY and SVGAGI (reference sequence). The CDR3: CASSQTRDNYEQYF. CDR3 nucleotides: TGTGCCAGCAGCCAAACCAGGGATAACTACGAGCAGTACTTC.

This clonotype came up many times. V is TRBV6-2 or TRBV6-3 and J is TRBJ1-1; D gene ambiguous. There are 14 residues in the CDR3. Germline V gene data show CDR1 as MNHEY and CDR2 as SVGEGT. The germline V and J ends were trimmed by 6 bases and 6 bases, with 17 bases remaining between them. The CDR3 DNA reads as TGTGCCAGCAGCCCTTCGACATCTTCGGCTGAAGCTTTCTTT. This encodes CASSPSTSSAEAFF.

The gene calls are TRBV12-3 or TRBV12-4 and TRBJ1-1, with D perhaps TRBD1 (6 bases). This CDR3 spans 13 amino acids. The V and J ends lost 4 bases and 2 bases respectively, with 8 bases between them. DNA of the CDR3: TGTGCCAGCAGTTCCAGGGGAAACACTGAAGCTTTCTTT. It encodes CASSSRGNTEAFF.

V is TRBV28 and J is TRBJ2-7; D is possibly TRBD1 (6 bases). The CDR3 is 10 residues long. CDR1 is MDHEN, CDR2 SYDVKM, per germline. V was cut by 10 bases and J by 4 bases, with 8 bases left in between. CDR3 sequence (DNA): TGTGCCACCGGACAGTACGAGCAGTACTTC. This sequence encodes CATGQYEQYF.

This clonotype showed up just a few times. V and J are TRBV5-6 and TRBJ1-6; 9 bases fit TRBD1. There are 19 residues in the CDR3. Trimming took 4 bases from V and 0 from J; bases not matched to a gene: 11. Germline V lookup: CDR1 SGHDT, CDR2 YYEEEE. This chain's CDR3 is CASSVGQGSLSSYNSPLHF. The CDR3 DNA reads as TGTGCCAGCAGCGTGGGACAGGGTTCATTGAGCTCCTATAATTCACCCCTCCACTTT.

The chain has TRBV2 and TRBJ2-1; a possible D gene is TRBD1 (6 bases). This CDR3 has 16 amino acids. Germline V gives CDR1 SNHLY, CDR2 FYNNEI. Deletions cut 6 bases from V and 9 bases from J, with 24 bases between. The CDR3 sequence is CASRAGESGKGREQFF. The CDR3 nucleotides are TGTGCCAGCAGGGCAGGGGAGTCCGGGAAGGGTCGTGAGCAGTTCTTC.

This clonotype was seen ten or more times. The chain carries TRBV21-1 and TRBJ2-7. TRBV21-1 corresponds to a pseudogene. CDR3 length equals 19 residues. The CDR3 region is CASSKLDDAVDRSSYEQYF. CDR3 in DNA: TGTGCCAGCAGCAAACTGGACGATGCGGTGGACAGGAGCTCCTACGAGCAGTACTTC.

About this clonotype itself: At one end, the junction sequence differs from germline, possibly due to a read error. The J gene is TRBJ2-4, the V gene TRBV9, with 9 bases matching TRBD1. This CDR3 region has 13 residues. Germline V gives CDR1 SGDLS, CDR2 YYNGEE. The CDR3 region has the DNA TGTGCCAGCAGCCCCCGGACAGGGGTTTCCCAGAACTTC. Its protein product is CASSPRTGVSQNF.

This clonotype showed up just a few times. The chain joins TRBV20-1 to TRBJ1-6; TRBD1 aligns across 7 bases. The germline CDR1 and CDR2 sequences are DFQATT and SNEGSKA (reference sequence). The CDR3 runs 15 residues. The J segment lost 5 bases and the V segment lost 3 bases, leaving 7 bases of the junction unmatched. CDR3 loop: CSASPIQGDNSPLHF. In DNA form, the CDR3 reads TGCAGTGCTAGTCCGATCCAGGGGGATAATTCACCCCTCCACTTT.

This clonotype has only a few counts. This sequence joins TRBV2 and TRBJ2-7; D may be TRBD2 (5 bases). This CDR3 is built from 16 residues. Trimming took 4 bases from V and 0 from J, leaving 16 bases between them. Germline assignment: CDR1 SNHLY and CDR2 FYNNEI. The CDR3 nucleotides are TGTGCCAGCAGTGGAGACAAGAGAGGGAACTCCTACGAGCAGTACTTC. It translates to CASSGDKRGNSYEQYF.

This clonotype appeared many times. The genes are TRBV27 and TRBJ2-7; D is unresolved. The ends were cut back, 2 bases at V and 2 bases at J, with 13 bases in the middle. CDR1 and CDR2 (germline): MNHEY, SMNVEV (reference sequence). This CDR3 spans 15 amino acids. For the CDR3, the DNA is TGTGCCAGCAGTTTAAAGCCAGACCGAGCCTACGAGCAGTACTTC. Translated: CASSLKPDRAYEQYF.

This clonotype was seen repeatedly, ten times or more. The chain uses TRBV24-1 and TRBJ2-2; 9 nucleotides match TRBD1. The CDR3 totals 16 residues. The trim removed 4 bases at V and 6 bases at J, leaving 8 bases unmatched. The germline CDR1 and CDR2 sequences are KGHDR and SFDVKD. The CDR3 nucleotides are TGTGCCACCAGTGACCCAGGACAGGGGAAGGCCGGGGAGCTGTTTTTT. Translated: CATSDPGQGKAGELFF.

This clonotype showed up many times. This chain links TRBV19 with TRBJ2-1; tentatively, D is TRBD2 (6 bases). The V gene lost 3 bases and the J gene lost 6 bases, with 9 bases spanning the gap. The CDR3 runs 13 residues. Germline V gene lookup returns CDR1 LNHDA and CDR2 SQIVND (reference sequence). CDR3 bases: TGTGCCAGTAGTATCGGGAGTCTCAATGAGCAGTTCTTC. Translated: CASSIGSLNEQFF.

The chain has TRBV10-2 and TRBJ2-7, with D unclear. V lost 0 bases and J lost 0, with 6 bases in between. The CDR3 covers 14 residues. The germline gives CDR1 WSHSY, CDR2 SAAADI. The CDR3 coding sequence is TGCGCCAGCAGTGAGTCCGGGCCCTCCTACGAGCAGTACTTC. Amino acid sequence: CASSESGPSYEQYF.

This clonotype was seen repeatedly, ten times or more. The chain joins TRBV20-1 to TRBJ2-1, with 7 bases lining up with TRBD2. Trimming removed 2 bases from V and 3 bases from J; junction bases left unmatched: 7. There are 15 residues in the CDR3. Germline V gene sequence: CDR1 DFQATT, CDR2 SNEGSKA (reference sequence). CDR3 bases: TGCAGTGCTAGATTCCCGGCTAGCGGCTACAATGAGCAGTTCTTC. Translating gives CSARFPASGYNEQFF.

The rearrangement joins TRBV11-3 to TRBJ2-1; tentatively, D is TRBD1 (5 bases). CDR1 and CDR2 (germline): SGHNT, YENEEA. Trimming removed 3 bases from V and 6 bases from J, with 15 bases in between. This CDR3 has 15 residues. CDR3 DNA sequence: TGTGCCAGCAGCTTCGAACAGGCCGTTTTCAATGAGCAGTTCTTC. Residues: CASSFEQAVFNEQFF.

This clonotype occurred many times. This sequence joins TRBV12-3 or TRBV12-4 and TRBJ1-5; TRBD1 is a possible D gene (5 bases). V was shortened by 10 bases and J by 0 bases, with 10 bases between the two germline ends. The CDR3 length is 13 residues. DNA for the CDR3: TGTGCCACCAAGGGACCTAGCAATCAGCCCCAGCATTTT. It encodes CATKGPSNQPQHF.

The J gene is TRBJ2-7, the V gene TRBV6-6, with 10 bases identical to TRBD2. Germline V CDR1 and CDR2: MNHNY, SVGAGI (reference sequence). V lost 4 bases, J lost 3 bases, and 6 bases stayed unmatched. The CDR3 covers 15 residues. CDR3 protein: CASSSSSGRNYEQYF. DNA for the CDR3: TGTGCCAGCAGTTCGAGTAGCGGGAGGAACTACGAGCAGTACTTC.

The chain combines TRBV29-1 with TRBJ1-2; 7 bases line up with TRBD1. Germline V gives CDR1 SQVTM, CDR2 ANQGSEA. The CDR3 sequence is 13 residues long. V was pared by 5 bases and J by 0 bases, with 3 bases of the junction left unmatched. CDR3 sequence: CSVRQGANYGYTF. The CDR3 DNA reads as TGCAGCGTTCGACAGGGAGCTAACTATGGCTACACCTTC.

The chain carries TRBV6-2 or TRBV6-3 and TRBJ1-5, with 8 bases identical to TRBD1. CDR1 and CDR2 (germline): MNHEY, SVGEGT. V lost 0 bases and J lost 7; bases outside the gene matches: 5. The CDR3 runs 15 residues. In nucleotides, the CDR3 is TGTGCCAGCAGTTACTCGCAGGGGGCTTGGCAGCCCCAGCATTTT. Amino acid sequence: CASSYSQGAWQPQHF.

The chain couples TRBV28 to TRBJ2-7; D call uncertain. The ends were cut back, 6 bases at V and 5 bases at J, with 20 bases in the middle. There are 15 residues in the CDR3. The germline V gene has CDR1 MDHEN and CDR2 SYDVKM. The CDR3 coding sequence is TGTGCCAGCAGCCCCACTCTGGTGCAGTTAGACGAGCAGTACTTC. Translated: CASSPTLVQLDEQYF.

This clonotype came up many times. The chain is built from TRBV5-5 and TRBJ2-7, with unresolved D. The CDR3 covers 13 residues. The germline gives CDR1 SGHKS, CDR2 YYEKEE (reference sequence). V lost 3 bases and J 2 bases, leaving 9 bases between the germline ends. CDR3 nucleotides: TGTGCCAGCAGCTACCCGTCCCCCTACGAGCAGTACTTC. This translates into CASSYPSPYEQYF.

This clonotype appeared many times. The genes are TRBV7-9 and TRBJ1-5; 8 nucleotides align to TRBD1. Unmatched junction bases numbered 7, after V lost 2 bases and J lost 7 bases. The CDR3 totals 15 residues. Germline-derived CDR1 and CDR2 are SEHNR and FQNEAQ (reference sequence). The CDR3: CASSLSQGAQQPQHF. CDR3 nucleotides: TGTGCCAGCAGCTTATCTCAGGGGGCGCAGCAGCCCCAGCATTTT.

This clonotype has a handful of counts. The chain joins TRBV11-2 to TRBJ2-1; D unclear. The V gene lost 6 bases and the J gene lost 4 bases, with 4 bases spanning the gap. Germline V gene lookup returns CDR1 SGHAT and CDR2 FQNNGV. CDR3 length: 11 residues. CDR3 in amino acids: CASSTYNEQFF. The CDR3 DNA reads as TGTGCCAGCAGTACGTACAATGAGCAGTTCTTC.

This clonotype was observed a single time. The chain carries TRBV28 and TRBJ2-4, with 7 positions matching TRBD1. V was clipped by 6 bases and J by 0 bases; unmatched bases: 14. The V gene's germline CDR1 is MDHEN and CDR2 SYDVKM. The CDR3 contains 18 residues. For the CDR3, the DNA is TGTGCCAGCAGCTCCGGGACCAAGGGGGCCCTAGCCAAAAACATTCAGTACTTC. Protein sequence: CASSSGTKGALAKNIQYF.

This clonotype came up many times. The chain joins TRBV5-1 to TRBJ1-3; D call uncertain. The CDR3 runs 14 residues. The germline gives CDR1 SGHRS, CDR2 YFSETQ. Trimming took off 5 bases at V and 0 bases at J, with 9 bases between the two ends. Written as DNA, the CDR3 is TGCGCCAGCAGTTACAGCAGCTCTGGAAACACCATATATTTT. Translated: CASSYSSSGNTIYF.

The rearrangement links TRBV6-6 to TRBJ2-3, with D hard to call. The CDR3 has 11 amino acids. V lost 5 bases and J lost 4, with 4 bases in between. Per germline, CDR1 MNHNY and CDR2 SVGAGI (reference sequence). This chain's CDR3 is CASSTSDTQYF. The CDR3 coding sequence is TGTGCCAGCAGTACCTCAGATACGCAGTATTTT.